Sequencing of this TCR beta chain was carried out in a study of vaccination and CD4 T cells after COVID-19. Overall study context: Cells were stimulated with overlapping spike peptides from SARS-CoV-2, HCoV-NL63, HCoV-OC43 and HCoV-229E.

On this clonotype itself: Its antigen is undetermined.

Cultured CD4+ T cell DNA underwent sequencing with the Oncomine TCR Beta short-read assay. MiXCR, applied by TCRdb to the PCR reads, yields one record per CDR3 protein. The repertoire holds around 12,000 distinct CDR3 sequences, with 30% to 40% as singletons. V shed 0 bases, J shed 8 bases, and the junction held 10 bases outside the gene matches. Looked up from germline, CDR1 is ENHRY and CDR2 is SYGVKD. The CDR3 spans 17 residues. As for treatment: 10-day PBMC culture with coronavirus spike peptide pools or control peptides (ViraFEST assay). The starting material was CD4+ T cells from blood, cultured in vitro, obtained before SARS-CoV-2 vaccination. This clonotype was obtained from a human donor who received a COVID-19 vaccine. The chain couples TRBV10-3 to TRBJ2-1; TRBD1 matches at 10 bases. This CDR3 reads CAISESSGTGDIDEQFF. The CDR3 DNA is TGTGCCATCAGTGAGTCTTCCGGGACAGGGGATATCGATGAGCAGTTCTTC.